Sequencing of this T cell receptor beta chain was carried out in a study of identical twins. The CDR3 spans 14 residues. V gave up 6 bases and J gave up 3 bases; unmatched junction bases: 7. Germline CDR1 and CDR2: SNHLY and FYNNEI. TCRdb reprocessed the 5' RACE reads via MiXCR and lists one record per CDR3 protein. The sample records a few hundred thousand distinct CDR3 sequences, nearly 15% being singletons. These sequences were also reported in another study, on yellow fever vaccine responses in identical twins.

This sequence joins TRBV2 and TRBJ2-5; TRBD1 aligns across 7 bases. Sequenced material: CD4+ T cells sorted from blood. This TCR came from a woman aged 18-30 years in good health. The CDR3 spells CASSGMTGKETQYF. In nucleotides, the CDR3 is TGTGCCAGCAGCGGGATGACAGGGAAAGAGACCCAGTACTTC.